The 25 T cell receptor beta chains presented below share a single source sample, sequenced in a study of CD8 T cells in Susac syndrome (dated by TCRdb to between 2019 and 2020). The method was the immunoSEQ multiplex PCR assay. RNA was extracted using the RNeasy kit, and roughly 0.5 to 1 microgram was reverse transcribed with random hexamers. Through fastp at Q25 and MiXCR, TCRdb rebuilt clones from the public reads, retaining in-frame beta chains. When rows share a CDR3 protein, they turn into one entry using the most common DNA and genes. For this sample there are roughly 200,000 distinct CDR3 sequences; 93% appear just once. Around 0.096% of the sample rests with the top ten. The sequenced sample was CD4+ T cells from PBMCs. The receptors derive from a human donor in good health.

The chain has TRBV7-2 and TRBJ2-7, with 7 bases fitting TRBD2. CDR1 is SGHTA and CDR2 is FQGNSA in the germline V gene. J lost 3 bases, V lost 5 bases, and 7 bases had no gene match. The CDR3 extends over 14 amino acids. The CDR3 here is CASSRAGTSYEQYV. CDR3 nucleotide sequence: TGTGCCAGCAGCCGAGCGGGGACGAGCTACGAGCAGTACGTC.

V is TRBV7-2 and J is TRBJ2-5; weak D call: TRBD2 (5 bases). The V and J ends lost 3 bases and 2 bases respectively, with 10 bases between them. CDR3 length: 14 residues. CDR1 and CDR2 (germline): SGHTA, FQGNSA. CDR3 nucleotides: TGTGCCAGCAGCTTCGGAGGCAGACAAGAGACCCAGTACTTC. Protein: CASSFGGRQETQYF.

The rearrangement uses TRBV5-1 and TRBJ1-1; D perhaps matches TRBD1 (5 bases). The CDR3 is 15 residues long. With 2 bases removed from V and 1 base from J, the gap between germline ends came to 12 bases. Per the germline V gene, CDR1 is SGHRS and CDR2 is YFSETQ. CDR3 loop: CASSFSGQTNTEAFF. Here the CDR3 DNA reads TGCGCCAGCAGCTTCTCGGGGCAGACGAACACTGAAGCTTTCTTT.

In this sample, this clonotype turned up once. V and J are TRBV29-1 and TRBJ1-1; no clear D. The germline V gene has CDR1 SQVTM and CDR2 ANQGSEA. The V gene lost 3 bases and the J gene lost 6 bases, with 5 bases spanning the gap. There are 10 residues in the CDR3. As DNA, the CDR3 is TGCAGCGTTGATTTCCCTGAAGCTTTCTTT. Protein sequence: CSVDFPEAFF.

CDR3 DNA: TGTGCCTGGATCGCGGACCGTCGAAGCTACACCTTC. It encodes CAWIADRRSYTF. The V and J genes are TRBV30 and TRBJ1-2, with D hard to call. Trimming removed 4 bases from V and 9 bases from J, with 15 bases in between. Germline V gene data show CDR1 as GTSNPN and CDR2 as SVGIG (reference sequence). The CDR3 covers 12 residues.

The genes are TRBV7-9 and TRBJ2-1; 10 bases match TRBD2. The CDR3 spans 18 residues. Germline V gives CDR1 SEHNR, CDR2 FQNEAQ (reference sequence). With V trimmed by 1 base and J by 4 bases, 10 bases remained unmatched. For the CDR3, the DNA is TGTGCCAGCAGCTTAGAACTAGCGGGGTCTTCCTGGTACAATGAGCAGTTCTTC. Amino acid sequence: CASSLELAGSSWYNEQFF.

The chain employs TRBV20-1 and TRBJ1-3, with D unclear. The CDR3 covers 16 residues. In germline, CDR1 is DFQATT, CDR2 SNEGSKA (reference sequence). The ends were cut back, 3 bases at V and 0 bases at J, with 15 bases in the middle. CDR3 in amino acids: CSARNPGFGSGNTIYF. The CDR3, as DNA: TGCAGTGCTAGGAACCCGGGGTTCGGCTCTGGAAACACCATATATTTT.

CDR3 in amino acids: CASSYSEGGAGANVLTF. CDR3 in DNA: TGTGCCAGCAGTTACTCGGAGGGAGGCGCTGGGGCCAACGTCCTGACTTTC. The chain is built from TRBV6-5 and TRBJ2-6; tentatively, D is TRBD2 (6 bases). CDR1 and CDR2 (germline): MNHEY, SVGAGI. V was trimmed by 0 bases and J by 2 bases, leaving 11 bases between them. There are 17 residues in the CDR3.

This clonotype was seen once. The chain couples TRBV20-1 to TRBJ2-1; 10 nucleotides match TRBD2. There are 13 residues in the CDR3. The V gene end was trimmed by 4 bases and the J gene end by 11 bases; junction bases not matched to a gene: 8. CDR1 and CDR2 from the germline V gene are DFQATT and SNEGSKA (reference sequence). CDR3: CSANLAGERKQFF. CDR3 DNA: TGCAGTGCTAACCTAGCGGGGGAGAGGAAGCAGTTCTTC.

This clonotype was counted a single time. The chain links TRBV6-6 to TRBJ2-7, with D possibly being TRBD2 (5 bases). The germline CDR1 and CDR2 sequences are MNHNY and SVGAGI (reference sequence). V was shortened by 9 bases and J by 3 bases, with 12 bases between the two germline ends. The CDR3 is 12 amino acids. CDR3 in DNA: TGTGCCAGTCGGGGTATGAACTACGAGCAGTACTTC. Its protein is CASRGMNYEQYF.

The rearrangement uses TRBV28 and TRBJ1-4, with 9 bases identical to TRBD1. The CDR3 spans 14 residues. Germline V gene sequence: CDR1 MDHEN, CDR2 SYDVKM. Trimming took 6 bases from V and 2 from J; bases not matched to a gene: 1. In DNA form, the CDR3 reads TGTGCCAGCAGGGGGACAGGGACTAATGAAAAACTGTTTTTT. Translated, it gives CASRGTGTNEKLFF.

This sequence joins TRBV7-6 and TRBJ1-2, with TRBD1 matching 10 bases. The CDR3 is 16 amino acids. Germline trimming cut 2 bases from V and 2 bases from J; bases unmatched to any gene: 5. Germline assignment: CDR1 SGHVS and CDR2 FNYEAQ. CDR3 in DNA: TGTGCCAGCAGCTTAAGGGACAGGGGCTTAAACTATGGCTACACCTTC. It yields the protein CASSLRDRGLNYGYTF.

The sample holds a few counts of this clonotype. The rearrangement links TRBV29-1 to TRBJ2-1; the match to TRBD2 covers 13 bases. Germline CDR1 and CDR2: SQVTM and ANQGSEA. Unmatched junction bases numbered 4, after V lost 4 bases and J lost 4 bases. The CDR3 is made up of 15 amino acids. CDR3 DNA sequence: TGCAGCGTTGTGACTAGCGGGGGGATATACAATGAGCAGTTCTTC. It encodes CSVVTSGGIYNEQFF.

The CDR3 DNA sequence: TGCGCCAGCAGCCAACGGATGTTATCCCTGGGTAATGAGCAGTTCTTC. This encodes CASSQRMLSLGNEQFF. The gene calls are TRBV4-3 and TRBJ2-1; no clear D. The V and J ends lost 2 bases and 7 bases respectively, with 18 bases between them. Germline CDR1 is LGHNA and CDR2 is YSLEER. The length of the CDR3 is 16 residues.

The rearrangement uses TRBV3-1 and TRBJ1-2, with a tentative D call TRBD1 (6 bases). Trimming took 6 bases from V and 4 from J, leaving 21 bases between them. The CDR3 is 16 residues long. Per the germline V gene, CDR1 is LGHDT and CDR2 is YNNKEL (reference sequence). The CDR3 loop is CASSSPAGGVGYGYTF. The CDR3 nucleotides are TGTGCCAGCAGTTCACCGGCCGGGGGCGTCGGCTATGGCTACACCTTC.

This clonotype came up once. The genes are TRBV5-4 and TRBJ2-1, with a weak D call TRBD1 (5 bases). This CDR3 is 15 amino acids long. CDR1 is SGHNT, CDR2 YYREEE, per germline (reference sequence). V dropped 4 bases and J dropped 9 bases, with 20 bases sitting between them. Here the CDR3 reads CASSLDSAKGGEQFF. CDR3 nucleotides: TGTGCCAGCAGCCTCGACAGTGCGAAGGGTGGTGAGCAGTTCTTC.

CDR3 in amino acids: CSVAGTSNTEAFF. DNA of the CDR3: TGCAGCGTTGCTGGGACATCGAACACTGAAGCTTTCTTT. The chain joins TRBV29-1 to TRBJ1-1; possible D gene TRBD1, 6 bases. Trimming removed 4 bases at V and 1 base at J, with 10 bases between. The V gene's germline CDR1 is SQVTM and CDR2 ANQGSEA. CDR3 length: 13 amino acids.

This clonotype was counted a single time. This chain uses TRBV2 with TRBJ1-6, with D possibly TRBD1 on 6 matching bases. The germline gives CDR1 SNHLY, CDR2 FYNNEI. V lost 7 bases and J 9 bases, leaving 28 bases between the germline ends. The CDR3 covers 18 residues. In nucleotides, the CDR3 is TGTGCCAGCAATCTTTTAGGGCCTACCGGGACACTTTTTTCACCCCTCCACTTT. Its protein is CASNLLGPTGTLFSPLHF.

V gene TRBV7-3 combines with J gene TRBJ2-6; D remains ambiguous. Trimming left V 5 bases short and J 0 bases short, with 8 bases between. The CDR3 spans 15 residues. From germline, CDR1 is SGHTA and CDR2 FQGTGA. DNA for the CDR3: TGTGCCAGCAGCCCCCTCGTCTCTGGGGCCAACGTCCTGACTTTC. The encoded protein is CASSPLVSGANVLTF.

The sample holds one count of this clonotype. The rearrangement uses TRBV18 and TRBJ1-2, with TRBD1 matching over 8 bases. CDR3 size: 12 residues. CDR1 KGHSH and CDR2 LQKENI come from the germline V gene. V was clipped by 3 bases and J by 7 bases; unmatched bases: 1. The CDR3 DNA reads as TGTGCCAGCTCACCGGGACAGGTTGGCTACACCTTC. Residues: CASSPGQVGYTF.

The chain joins TRBV20-1 to TRBJ1-2, with D perhaps matching TRBD1 (6 bases). The germline CDR1 and CDR2 sequences are DFQATT and SNEGSKA (reference sequence). The CDR3 sequence is 13 residues long. V dropped 0 bases and J dropped 7 bases, with 12 bases sitting between them. The chain's CDR3 is CSARDWGGLGYTF. CDR3 in DNA: TGCAGTGCTAGAGATTGGGGGGGGCTTGGCTACACCTTC.

V and J are TRBV28 and TRBJ2-4; D is undetermined. The V end lost 6 bases, the J end lost 0 bases, and 6 bases lay between the germline ends. The CDR3 runs to 13 residues. The germline V gene encodes CDR1 MDHEN and CDR2 SYDVKM. The CDR3 DNA follows: TGTGCCAGCAGACAGACAGCCAAAAACATTCAGTACTTC. As protein: CASRQTAKNIQYF.

The CDR3 sequence: CASSSRQGMGQPQHF. CDR3 coding DNA: TGTGCCAGCAGCTCCCGGCAGGGGATGGGTCAGCCCCAGCATTTT. The J gene is TRBJ1-5, the V gene TRBV3-1; maybe TRBD1 (6 bases). The ends were cut back, 5 bases at V and 6 bases at J, with 17 bases in the middle. The CDR3 loop spans 15 amino acids. Per germline, CDR1 LGHDT and CDR2 YNNKEL (reference sequence).

The chain joins TRBV12-3 or TRBV12-4 to TRBJ2-4; D is possibly TRBD2 (5 bases). Trimming removed 2 bases from V and 14 bases from J, with 16 bases in between. The CDR3 loop spans 13 amino acids. DNA for the CDR3: TGTGCCAGCAGTTTAACCCCTCTGGGAGCTAAGTACTTC. Residues: CASSLTPLGAKYF.

The V and J genes are TRBV20-1 and TRBJ1-2; D is possibly TRBD1 (5 bases). This CDR3 spans 14 amino acids. Germline V gene lookup returns CDR1 DFQATT and CDR2 SNEGSKA (reference sequence). Trimming shortened V by 2 bases and J by 3 bases, and 13 bases separated the two germline ends. The CDR3 is CSARLGGVHYGYTF. As DNA, the CDR3 is TGCAGTGCTAGATTAGGAGGGGTGCACTATGGCTACACCTTC.